The 24 T cell receptor beta chains below all came from one sample that was sequenced in a study of OX40 agonist ivuxolimab in advanced cancers. TCRdb keeps only in-frame clones here, not all; method: immunoSEQ multiplex PCR. The data contain about 68,000 clones, approximately 80% of them seen just once; the ten biggest clones take up around 1.5%. The source material was CD4+ or CD8+ T cells sorted from blood, sampled in a trial of the OX40 agonist ivuxolimab. These receptor sequences come from an adult with an advanced solid tumor such as melanoma, head and neck, liver or kidney cancer.

V gene TRBV7-2 combines with J gene TRBJ2-5; unclear D gene. Looked up from germline, CDR1 is SGHTA and CDR2 is FQGNSA. The V gene lost 1 base and the J gene lost 0 bases, with 0 bases spanning the gap. This CDR3 has 12 residues. In DNA, the CDR3 is TGTGCCAGCAGCTTAGACCAAGAGACCCAGTACTTC. It translates to CASSLDQETQYF.

The rearrangement links TRBV5-8 to TRBJ2-4; weak D call: TRBD1 (5 bases). This CDR3 region has 14 residues. CDR1 SGHTS and CDR2 YDEGEE come from the germline V gene. Trimming pared 3 bases from V and 3 bases from J, leaving 10 bases between. The DNA for the CDR3 is TGTGCCAGCAGCTGGGGCAGGGTCAAAAACATTCAGTACTTC. Its protein product is CASSWGRVKNIQYF.

CDR3 region: CASSFGGSLLGDTQYF. In nucleotides, the CDR3 is TGTGCCAGCAGCTTCGGGGGGTCCCTCCTCGGCGATACGCAGTATTTT. This chain connects TRBV7-3 to TRBJ2-3; TRBD2 matches 7 bases. Germline V gives CDR1 SGHTA, CDR2 FQGTGA. The CDR3 sequence is 16 residues long. The trim removed 3 bases at V and 6 bases at J, leaving 12 bases unmatched.

The chain uses TRBV11-2 and TRBJ2-5; TRBD2 agrees at 7 bases. The V and J ends lost 3 bases and 1 base, in that order; junction bases with no gene match: 5. CDR3 length: 15 residues. Germline V gene sequence: CDR1 SGHAT, CDR2 FQNNGV. This CDR3 is CASSFEGGPQETQYF. The CDR3 DNA reads TGTGCCAGCAGCTTTGAGGGAGGGCCCCAAGAGACCCAGTACTTC. Full variable domain (missing parts from reference TRBV11-2 and TRBJ2-5): EAGVAQSPRYKIIEKRQSVAFWCNPISGHATLYWYQQILGQGPKLLIQFQNNGVVDDSQLPKDRFSAERLKGVDSTLKIQPAKLEDSAVYLCASSFEGGPQETQYFGPGTRLLVL.

The rearrangement joins TRBV6-1 to TRBJ1-2; D gene unclear. The V gene's germline CDR1 is MNHNS and CDR2 SASEGT. V lost 3 bases, J lost 9 bases, and 11 bases lay in between. The CDR3 sequence is 12 residues long. In DNA form, the CDR3 reads TGTGCCAGCAGTGACAGGAGCCGAAGCTACACCTTC. Protein sequence: CASSDRSRSYTF.

The chain employs TRBV11-2 and TRBJ2-1; TRBD1 might be the D (6 bases). CDR1 and CDR2 from the germline V gene are SGHAT and FQNNGV. The CDR3 spans 13 residues. The V and J ends lost 1 base and 13 bases respectively, with 14 bases between them. CDR3 region: CASSLVDRPGQFF. In DNA form, the CDR3 reads TGTGCCAGCAGCTTAGTCGACAGGCCGGGCCAGTTCTTC.

The V call is TRBV14, the J call TRBJ2-2; TRBD1 is a possible D gene (6 bases). Trimming stripped 5 bases from V and 5 bases from J, with 15 bases between. CDR3 length equals 15 residues. Germline V gene sequence: CDR1 SGHDN, CDR2 FVKESK. CDR3 sequence: CASSFRTVRTGELFF. CDR3 in DNA: TGTGCCAGCAGCTTCAGGACAGTTCGTACCGGGGAGCTGTTTTTT.

The chain uses TRBV2 and TRBJ1-1; a possible D gene is TRBD1 (6 bases). Trimming removed 2 bases at V and 5 bases at J, with 15 bases between. This CDR3 comprises 15 residues. Germline CDR1 reads SNHLY; CDR2 reads FYNNEI. The CDR3: CASSERGWGRTEAFF. In DNA, the CDR3 is TGTGCCAGCAGTGAAAGGGGGTGGGGCAGGACTGAAGCTTTCTTT.

This clone was observed a few times. V usage is TRBV27 and J usage is TRBJ1-3; a possible D gene is TRBD1 (5 bases). The CDR3 is made up of 13 amino acids. Trimming left V 2 bases short and J 4 bases short, with 6 bases between. The germline V gene encodes CDR1 MNHEY and CDR2 SMNVEV (reference sequence). CDR3 region: CASSLHRGNTIYF. The DNA for the CDR3 is TGTGCCAGCAGTTTACACAGGGGAAACACCATATATTTT.

J is TRBJ2-7 and V is TRBV28; D uncertain. This CDR3 comprises 17 residues. Germline CDR1 reads MDHEN; CDR2 reads SYDVKM. Trimming shortened V by 4 bases and J by 5 bases, and 24 bases separated the two germline ends. Written as DNA, the CDR3 is TGTGCCAGCAGTTCCCGTGCTTCCGGGTTCCCCGAGGACGAGCAGTACTTC. This encodes CASSSRASGFPEDEQYF.

The CDR3 coding sequence is TGTGCCGAGCGGGTGCAGCTATCAGGCTACACCTTC. Translating it yields CAERVQLSGYTF. V is TRBV30 and J is TRBJ1-2; no firm D call. Trimming took off 8 bases at V and 8 bases at J, with 18 bases between the two ends. This CDR3 region has 12 residues. Germline CDR1 is GTSNPN and CDR2 is SVGIG (reference sequence).

The rearrangement links TRBV6-1 to TRBJ2-1; tentatively, D is TRBD1 (6 bases). The ends were cut back, 3 bases at V and 15 bases at J, with 12 bases in the middle. From germline, CDR1 is MNHNS and CDR2 SASEGT. The CDR3 has 11 residues. For the CDR3, the DNA is TGTGCCAGCAGTGACAGGGGCCGAGGGTTCTTC. As protein: CASSDRGRGFF.

The rearrangement joins TRBV28 to TRBJ1-1; 7 positions match TRBD1. J lost 3 bases, V lost 8 bases, and 12 bases had no gene match. The CDR3 has 15 amino acids. The germline CDR1 and CDR2 sequences are MDHEN and SYDVKM. The CDR3 loop reads CASGMGGGEYTEAFF. CDR3 nucleotides: TGTGCCAGCGGGATGGGAGGGGGCGAGTACACTGAAGCTTTCTTT.

The V gene is TRBV5-4, the J gene TRBJ1-4; TRBD1 matches 11 bases. This CDR3 spans 15 amino acids. From germline, CDR1 is SGHNT and CDR2 YYREEE (reference sequence). V lost 4 bases, J lost 8 bases, and 7 bases stayed unmatched. This chain's CDR3 is CASSPPGQGVEKLFF. In DNA form, the CDR3 reads TGTGCCAGCAGCCCTCCGGGACAGGGGGTCGAAAAACTGTTTTTT.

The chain joins TRBV19 to TRBJ1-4; tentative D call: TRBD1 (5 bases). This CDR3 region has 16 residues. The germline gives CDR1 LNHDA, CDR2 SQIVND (reference sequence). Trimming removed 5 bases at V and 4 bases at J, with 17 bases between. CDR3 sequence: CASSADQGGGNEKLFF. In DNA form, the CDR3 reads TGTGCCAGTAGTGCCGACCAGGGAGGCGGTAATGAAAAACTGTTTTTT. Supplemented by reference TRBV19 and TRBJ1-4, the full variable domain reads DGGITQSPKYLFRKEGQNVTLSCEQNLNHDAMYWYRQDPGQGLRLIYYSQIVNDFQKGDIAEGYSVSREKKESFPLTVTSAQKNPTAFYLCASSADQGGGNEKLFFGSGTQLSVL.

V usage is TRBV28 and J usage is TRBJ1-1; TRBD1 matches at 7 bases. Germline V CDR1 and CDR2: MDHEN, SYDVKM. This CDR3 is 15 amino acids long. V lost 3 bases and J lost 0; bases outside the gene matches: 4. CDR3 loop: CASSFLTGMNTEAFF. In nucleotides, the CDR3 is TGTGCCAGCAGTTTCTTGACAGGGATGAACACTGAAGCTTTCTTT. Full variable domain (remainder filled in from reference TRBV28 and TRBJ1-1): DVKVTQSSRYLVKRTGEKVFLECVQDMDHENMFWYRQDPGLGLRLIYFSYDVKMKEKGDIPEGYSVSREKKERFSLILESASTNQTSMYLCASSFLTGMNTEAFFGQGTRLTVV.

The chain carries TRBV5-1 and TRBJ2-3; TRBD2 is a possible D gene (6 bases). The germline V gene has CDR1 SGHRS and CDR2 YFSETQ. This CDR3 is 12 amino acids long. The ends were cut back, 4 bases at V and 6 bases at J, with 9 bases in the middle. For the CDR3, the DNA is TGCGCCAGCAGCGGGACTCTGGATACGCAGTATTTT. Amino acid sequence: CASSGTLDTQYF.

The chain couples TRBV7-2 to TRBJ2-6, with TRBD1 as a possible D gene (7 bases). The V gene lost 5 bases and the J gene lost 0 bases, with 20 bases spanning the gap. The CDR3 contains 19 residues. CDR1 and CDR2 (germline): SGHTA, FQGNSA. DNA for the CDR3: TGTGCCAGCAGCCCTCGTCGGGGACAGCGGGTCTCTGGGGCCAACGTCCTGACTTTC. It codes for CASSPRRGQRVSGANVLTF.

This chain joins TRBV6-5 and TRBJ2-7; perhaps D is TRBD1 or TRBD2 (5 bases each). Germline V CDR1 and CDR2: MNHEY, SVGAGI. Trimming removed 6 bases from V and 9 bases from J, with 15 bases in between. There are 12 residues in the CDR3. CDR3 in DNA: TGTGCCAGCAGGAGTGGGGGAATGCGGCAGTACTTC. The encoded protein is CASRSGGMRQYF.

V is TRBV7-2 and J is TRBJ2-5; no definite D call. The CDR3 contains 13 residues. Germline V gives CDR1 SGHTA, CDR2 FQGNSA. V was trimmed by 1 base and J by 7 bases, leaving 10 bases between them. CDR3 in amino acids: CASSLEPRRTQYF. The CDR3, as DNA: TGTGCCAGCAGCTTAGAGCCCCGCCGGACCCAGTACTTC.

V and J are TRBV28 and TRBJ2-2, with D tentatively TRBD1 or TRBD2 (5 bases each). Between the trimmed V and J ends, which lost 8 bases and 0 bases, there was a span of 34 bases. Germline lookup yields CDR1 MDHEN and CDR2 SYDVKM. This CDR3 region has 22 residues. CDR3 DNA: TGTGCCAGCCAACCCCCCCCCGGAGCCGGGACGGTAATAACCGCGAACACCGGGGAGCTGTTTTTT. Its protein product is CASQPPPGAGTVITANTGELFF. Full variable domain (remainder filled in from reference TRBV28 and TRBJ2-2): DVKVTQSSRYLVKRTGEKVFLECVQDMDHENMFWYRQDPGLGLRLIYFSYDVKMKEKGDIPEGYSVSREKKERFSLILESASTNQTSMYLCASQPPPGAGTVITANTGELFFGEGSRLTVL.

The gene calls are TRBV6-5 and TRBJ2-7, with TRBD2 matching 10 bases. Germline lookup yields CDR1 MNHEY and CDR2 SVGAGI. This CDR3 has 15 residues. Germline trimming cut 5 bases from V and 4 bases from J; bases unmatched to any gene: 8. The CDR3 sequence is CASSRSLAGDYEQYF. CDR3 nucleotides: TGTGCCAGCAGTAGGTCCCTAGCGGGGGATTACGAGCAGTACTTC.

The rearrangement links TRBV11-3 to TRBJ2-2; D not certain. Germline assignment: CDR1 SGHNT and CDR2 YENEEA. This CDR3 has 15 residues. Trimming stripped 3 bases from V and 0 bases from J, with 8 bases between. CDR3 sequence: CASSFGGSNTGELFF. The CDR3 nucleotides read TGTGCCAGCAGCTTCGGCGGATCGAACACCGGGGAGCTGTTTTTT.

This chain uses TRBV29-1 with TRBJ1-3; 8 bases fit TRBD1. V was pared by 6 bases and J by 2 bases, with 3 bases of the junction left unmatched. Germline V CDR1 and CDR2: SQVTM, ANQGSEA. The CDR3 extends over 13 amino acids. The CDR3, as DNA: TGCAGCGTATCGACAGGGGCTGGAAACACCATATATTTT. Its protein is CSVSTGAGNTIYF.